The sequence of this T cell receptor beta chain was determined in a study of cytomegalovirus exposure and HLA in healthy donors. Across the whole study: Out of approximately 170 million T cells, an earlier analysis found roughly 100 million unique TCR beta sequences in total.

In the case of this clone: Its target is not known.

Healthy bone marrow donors made up the donors. When sampled, the donors appeared nominally healthy, though they likely had unrecorded immune exposures. PCR amplification relied on 60 Vbeta primers (plus 13 Jbeta primers). Assay used: immunoSEQ multiplex PCR; TCRdb lists only in-frame clones, some missing. In the table there are 150,000 to 200,000 clones, 80% to 85% of which are singletons. Findings of the study overall: Upon later analysis, HLA-associated TCR beta chains proved more clonally expanded than other, equally common chains.

Material: PBMCs. The clonotype comes from a girl aged 2 to 10 in good health and CMV-seropositive.

CDR3 DNA sequence: TGCGCCAGCAGCTTGGATGCAACAGGGGGCGCGGGGGCCGGGGAGCTGTTTTTT. Its translation is CASSLDATGGAGAGELFF. This chain links TRBV5-1 with TRBJ2-2; 9 bases align to TRBD1. The CDR3 sequence is 18 residues long. The germline gives CDR1 SGHRS, CDR2 YFSETQ. J gave up 6 bases and V 0 bases, and 12 bases lay outside the gene matches.